Presented here are 27 T cell receptor beta chains from one specimen sequenced in a study of blood T cell repertoires in COVID-19. Profiled with immunoSEQ multiplex PCR; TCRdb holds only in-frame clones, not every one. The profile shows 150,000 to 200,000 clones, 70% to 85% of them singletons. The sample consisted of peripheral blood. The receptors shown here come from a woman aged 25 to 39 with acute or convalescent COVID-19.

This chain uses TRBV12-3 or TRBV12-4 with TRBJ2-1; D is perhaps TRBD2 (5 bases). The germline V and J ends were trimmed by 2 bases and 7 bases, with 9 bases remaining between them. This CDR3 spans 13 amino acids. CDR3 region: CASSLPTGNEQFF. In DNA form, the CDR3 reads TGTGCCAGCAGTTTACCCACGGGGAATGAGCAGTTCTTC.

V and J are TRBV15 and TRBJ2-7; D perhaps matches TRBD2 (5 bases). Trimming took off 5 bases at V and 5 bases at J, with 13 bases between the two ends. This CDR3 region has 13 residues. Germline V gene sequence: CDR1 LNHNV, CDR2 YYDKDF (reference sequence). The CDR3: CATSLRPGDEQYF. The CDR3, as DNA: TGTGCCACCAGCCTCAGGCCCGGGGACGAGCAGTACTTC.

The chain links TRBV27 to TRBJ1-5; perhaps TRBD1 as D (5 bases). CDR3 length: 14 residues. Trimming shortened V by 7 bases and J by 7 bases, and 17 bases separated the two germline ends. The V gene's germline CDR1 is MNHEY and CDR2 SMNVEV (reference sequence). The CDR3 region is CASTPGGVGQPQHF. CDR3 in DNA: TGTGCCAGCACCCCTGGGGGGGTTGGACAGCCCCAGCATTTT.

V is TRBV2 and J is TRBJ2-5; maybe TRBD1 (7 bases). The ends were cut back, 4 bases at V and 4 bases at J, with 16 bases in the middle. The CDR3 consists of 15 residues. In germline, CDR1 is SNHLY, CDR2 FYNNEI. CDR3 sequence (DNA): TGTGCCAGCAGTGCCACGAGACAGGGAGGAGAGACCCAGTACTTC. This translates into CASSATRQGGETQYF.

The V gene is TRBV12-3 or TRBV12-4, the J gene TRBJ2-5; no clear D gene. The V and J ends lost 7 bases and 2 bases respectively, with 11 bases between them. CDR3 length equals 13 residues. The CDR3 sequence is CASNRMRQETQYF. Here the CDR3 DNA reads TGTGCCAGCAATCGGATGAGGCAAGAGACCCAGTACTTC.

This chain joins TRBV4-2 and TRBJ1-4; tentatively, D is TRBD1 (5 bases). Looked up from germline, CDR1 is LGHNA and CDR2 is YNFKEQ. V was clipped by 3 bases and J by 7 bases, with 12 bases between them. The CDR3 covers 14 residues. This CDR3 is CASSQEGPREKLFF. The CDR3 nucleotides read TGTGCCAGCAGCCAGGAGGGGCCACGTGAAAAACTGTTTTTT.

The V gene is TRBV9, the J gene TRBJ2-3; 10 bases agree with TRBD1. CDR1 and CDR2 from the germline V gene are SGDLS and YYNGEE. V lost 2 bases to trimming and J lost 0 bases; unmatched junction nucleotides: 6. There are 17 residues in the CDR3. The CDR3 DNA is TGTGCCAGCAGCGTCGGGACAGGGGCCTCTAGCACAGATACGCAGTATTTT. Translation: CASSVGTGASSTDTQYF. The complete variable domain, with remaining parts taken from reference TRBV9 and TRBJ2-3, reads DSGVTQTPKHLITATGQRVTLRCSPRSGDLSVYWYQQSLDQGLQFLIQYYNGEERAKGNILERFSAQQFPDLHSELNLSSLELGDSALYFCASSVGTGASSTDTQYFGPGTRLTVL.

This clone was counted once. V gene TRBV12-3 or TRBV12-4 combines with J gene TRBJ1-2; D is possibly TRBD1 (5 bases). The CDR3 loop spans 13 amino acids. The V end was cut by 7 bases, the J end by 8 bases, with 17 bases between. The CDR3 spells CASMGMGPYGYTF. The DNA of the CDR3 is TGTGCCAGCATGGGAATGGGGCCATACGGCTACACCTTC.

The rearrangement links TRBV28 to TRBJ1-4, with 7 bases that match TRBD1. V was clipped by 4 bases and J by 8 bases; unmatched bases: 7. Germline V gene sequence: CDR1 MDHEN, CDR2 SYDVKM. The CDR3 totals 14 residues. The CDR3 here is CASSYRGGGEKLFF. CDR3 sequence (DNA): TGTGCCAGCAGTTACAGGGGCGGAGGGGAAAAACTGTTTTTT.

V gene TRBV28 combines with J gene TRBJ1-6, with D unresolved. V shed 5 bases and J shed 4 bases, with 12 bases lying between them. The CDR3 is 15 amino acids. In germline, CDR1 is MDHEN, CDR2 SYDVKM. Written as DNA, the CDR3 is TGTGCCAGCAGTCTATCGTTGTCTTATAATTCACCCCTCCACTTT. Translated: CASSLSLSYNSPLHF. The full variable domain, its missing parts supplied by reference TRBV28 and TRBJ1-6, is DVKVTQSSRYLVKRTGEKVFLECVQDMDHENMFWYRQDPGLGLRLIYFSYDVKMKEKGDIPEGYSVSREKKERFSLILESASTNQTSMYLCASSLSLSYNSPLHFGNGTRLTVT.

The rearrangement uses TRBV7-2 and TRBJ1-2; 7 nucleotides agree with TRBD1. V shed 1 base and J 5 bases; nucleotides not matched to a gene: 13. Germline V gives CDR1 SGHTA, CDR2 FQGNSA. This CDR3 region has 17 residues. As DNA, the CDR3 is TGTGCCAGCAGCTTAGTAGCGGACAGGCCTCAGCTGTATGGCTACACCTTC. Its protein product is CASSLVADRPQLYGYTF.

The chain carries TRBV19 and TRBJ1-2; no clear D. The CDR3 spans 13 residues. Germline CDR1 and CDR2: LNHDA and SQIVND (reference sequence). V was trimmed by 2 bases and J by 3 bases, leaving 7 bases between them. Here the CDR3 reads CASSINIDYGYTF. DNA of the CDR3: TGTGCCAGTAGTATAAACATCGACTATGGCTACACCTTC.

The V call is TRBV7-8, the J call TRBJ1-1; no clear D gene. The CDR3 runs 16 residues. Trimming stripped 1 base from V and 5 bases from J, with 17 bases between. Germline CDR1 reads SGHVS; CDR2 reads FQNEAQ. Here the CDR3 reads CASSLVALSGGTEAFF. CDR3 nucleotide sequence: TGTGCCAGCAGCTTAGTAGCGTTGTCGGGTGGTACTGAAGCTTTCTTT.

V usage is TRBV27 and J usage is TRBJ2-7; 10 bases are shared with TRBD2. V dropped 2 bases and J dropped 0; count of bases not matched to a gene: 4. The length of the CDR3 is 16 residues. Germline CDR1 and CDR2: MNHEY and SMNVEV (reference sequence). DNA of the CDR3: TGTGCCAGCAGTTTAACTAGCGGGGCTAGCTCCTACGAGCAGTACTTC. Translation gives CASSLTSGASSYEQYF.

V is TRBV28 and J is TRBJ2-4, with 7 bases that match TRBD1. With 3 bases clipped from V and 3 bases from J, the junction kept 5 bases outside the gene matches. This CDR3 region has 15 residues. Per germline, CDR1 MDHEN and CDR2 SYDVKM. The CDR3 sequence: CASSFPNRGKNIQYF. CDR3 sequence (DNA): TGTGCCAGCAGTTTTCCCAACAGGGGCAAAAACATTCAGTACTTC.

This chain joins TRBV7-8 and TRBJ2-2; D is uncertain. V lost 5 bases and J lost 6, with 10 bases in between. The CDR3 is 13 residues long. The germline CDR1 and CDR2 sequences are SGHVS and FQNEAQ. The CDR3 sequence is CASSAGRSGELFF. The CDR3, as DNA: TGTGCCAGCAGCGCCGGCAGGTCCGGGGAGCTGTTTTTT.

The CDR3 DNA reads as TGTGCCAGCAGCTTTACGGGGAGGGAGGCTTTCTTT. Its translation: CASSFTGREAFF. This chain uses TRBV13 with TRBJ1-1, with D unresolved. The CDR3 has 12 amino acids. Germline CDR1 PRHDT, CDR2 FYEKMQ (reference sequence). Trimming took 3 bases from V and 11 from J, leaving 13 bases between them.

V is TRBV7-9 and J is TRBJ2-5, with D tentatively TRBD1 (6 bases). Germline CDR1 and CDR2: SEHNR and FQNEAQ (reference sequence). The CDR3 spans 13 residues. Trimming removed 7 bases from V and 4 bases from J, with 13 bases in between. The DNA for the CDR3 is TGTGCCAGCACCCAAACAGGGTTAGAGACCCAGTACTTC. Its translation: CASTQTGLETQYF.

This clone appeared a single time. V usage is TRBV7-8 and J usage is TRBJ1-5, with 10 positions matching TRBD1. Germline assignment: CDR1 SGHVS and CDR2 FQNEAQ. V dropped 4 bases and J dropped 2; count of bases not matched to a gene: 5. The CDR3 consists of 16 residues. DNA of the CDR3: TGTGCCAGCAGCTGGGGGGACAGGGGAGGCAATCAGCCCCAGCATTTT. Its protein product is CASSWGDRGGNQPQHF.

The rearrangement uses TRBV6-6 and TRBJ2-1; TRBD1 matches 8 bases. The CDR3 extends over 14 amino acids. Unmatched junction bases numbered 10, after V lost 5 bases and J lost 10 bases. CDR1 and CDR2 from the germline V gene are MNHNY and SVGAGI (reference sequence). CDR3 amino acids: CASSPGTGSREQFF. CDR3 DNA: TGTGCCAGCAGTCCGGGGACAGGTTCGAGGGAGCAGTTCTTC.

J is TRBJ2-1 and V is TRBV4-1, with 7 bases aligning to TRBD2. This CDR3 is 18 amino acids long. V lost 0 bases and J lost 0; bases outside the gene matches: 8. Germline CDR1 MGHRA, CDR2 YSYEKL. The CDR3 region is CASSQDNGRGSSYNEQFF. The CDR3 DNA is TGCGCCAGCAGCCAAGATAATGGGAGGGGAAGCTCCTACAATGAGCAGTTCTTC.

The CDR3 protein is CASSVRGYEQYF. CDR3 DNA: TGCGCCAGCAGCGTTCGGGGCTACGAGCAGTACTTC. The chain employs TRBV5-1 and TRBJ2-7; D is perhaps TRBD2 (5 bases). The CDR3 extends over 12 amino acids. The V end was cut by 4 bases, the J end by 3 bases, with 8 bases between. Germline V CDR1 and CDR2: SGHRS, YFSETQ.

The chain employs TRBV6-5 and TRBJ2-5, with TRBD2 identical over 8 bases. V lost 6 bases, J lost 3 bases, and 9 bases stayed unmatched. The CDR3 sequence is 15 residues long. Per the germline V gene, CDR1 is MNHEY and CDR2 is SVGAGI. CDR3 nucleotide sequence: TGTGCCAGCAGCATTTCCGGGACTAGGAAAGAGACCCAGTACTTC. Translation: CASSISGTRKETQYF.

This clone was recorded once. The chain recombines TRBV12-3 or TRBV12-4 with TRBJ1-2; TRBD1 matches at 9 bases. The V and J ends lost 8 bases and 4 bases, in that order; junction bases with no gene match: 2. CDR3 size: 12 residues. CDR3 sequence: CASRTGAYGYTF. CDR3 in DNA: TGTGCCAGCCGGACAGGGGCCTATGGCTACACCTTC.

The CDR3 here is CASSLSQLLAGKGGEQFF. As DNA, the CDR3 is TGTGCCAGCAGCTTAAGTCAACTACTAGCGGGCAAGGGGGGTGAGCAGTTCTTC. The J gene is TRBJ2-1, the V gene TRBV7-8, with 9 positions matching TRBD2. The CDR3 has 18 amino acids. Germline trimming cut 2 bases from V and 9 bases from J; bases unmatched to any gene: 17. The germline CDR1 and CDR2 sequences are SGHVS and FQNEAQ.

This chain connects TRBV7-9 to TRBJ1-4; D gene ambiguous. The CDR3 length is 14 residues. Germline CDR1 is SEHNR and CDR2 is FQNEAQ (reference sequence). V gave up 2 bases and J gave up 4 bases, with 8 bases separating them. The CDR3 sequence is CASSLRQVNEKLFF. CDR3 sequence (DNA): TGTGCCAGCAGCTTACGTCAGGTTAATGAAAAACTGTTTTTT.

This chain uses TRBV10-3 with TRBJ1-1, with D unclear. CDR1 and CDR2 (germline): ENHRY, SYGVKD. The CDR3 is 15 residues long. V lost 10 bases and J lost 0, with 18 bases in between. CDR3: CATITGISMNTEAFF. CDR3 coding DNA: TGTGCCACCATTACGGGGATATCAATGAACACTGAAGCTTTCTTT.